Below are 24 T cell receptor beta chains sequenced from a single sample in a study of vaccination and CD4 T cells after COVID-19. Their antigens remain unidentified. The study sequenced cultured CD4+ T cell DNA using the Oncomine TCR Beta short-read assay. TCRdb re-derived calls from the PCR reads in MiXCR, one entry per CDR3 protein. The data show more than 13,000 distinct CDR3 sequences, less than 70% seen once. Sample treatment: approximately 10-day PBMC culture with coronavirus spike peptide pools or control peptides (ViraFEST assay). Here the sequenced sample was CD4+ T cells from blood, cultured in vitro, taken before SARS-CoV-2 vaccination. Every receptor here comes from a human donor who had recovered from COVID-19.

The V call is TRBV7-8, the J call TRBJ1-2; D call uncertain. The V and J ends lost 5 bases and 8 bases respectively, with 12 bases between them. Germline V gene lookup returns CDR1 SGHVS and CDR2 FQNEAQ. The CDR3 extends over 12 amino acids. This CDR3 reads CASSRFLGGYTF. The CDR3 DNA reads TGTGCCAGCAGCCGGTTCTTGGGAGGCTACACCTTC. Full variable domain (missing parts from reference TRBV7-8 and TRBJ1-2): GAGVSQSPRYKVAKRGQDVALRCDPISGHVSLFWYQQALGQGPEFLTYFQNEAQLDKSGLPSDRFFAERPEGSVSTLKIQRTQQEDSAVYLCASSRFLGGYTFGSGTRLTVV.

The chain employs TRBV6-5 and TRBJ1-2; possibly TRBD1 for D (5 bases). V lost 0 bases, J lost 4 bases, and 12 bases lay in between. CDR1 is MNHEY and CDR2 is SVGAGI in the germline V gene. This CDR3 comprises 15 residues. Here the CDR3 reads CASSYSSGGGYGYTF. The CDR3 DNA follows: TGTGCCAGCAGTTACTCGAGCGGGGGTGGCTATGGCTACACCTTC.

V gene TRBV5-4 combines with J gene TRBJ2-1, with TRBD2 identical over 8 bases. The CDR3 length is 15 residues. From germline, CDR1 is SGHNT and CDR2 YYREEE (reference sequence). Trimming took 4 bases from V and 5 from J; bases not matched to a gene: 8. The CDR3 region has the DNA TGTGCCAGCAGCCCAAGAGCGGGGGTTGACAATGAGCAGTTCTTC. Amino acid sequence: CASSPRAGVDNEQFF.

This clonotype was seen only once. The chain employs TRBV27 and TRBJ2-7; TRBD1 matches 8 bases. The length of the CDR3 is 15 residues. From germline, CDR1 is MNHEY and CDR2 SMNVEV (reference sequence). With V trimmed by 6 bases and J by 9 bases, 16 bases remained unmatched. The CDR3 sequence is CASSLPGQDLRGQYF. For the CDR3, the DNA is TGTGCCAGCAGCCTACCGGGACAGGACCTACGAGGGCAGTACTTC.

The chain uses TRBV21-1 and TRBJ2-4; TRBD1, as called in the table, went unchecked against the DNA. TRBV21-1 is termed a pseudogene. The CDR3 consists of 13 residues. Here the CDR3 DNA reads TGTGCCAGCAGCTCCGCGGGGGGAAACATTCAGTACTTC. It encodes CASSSAGGNIQYF.

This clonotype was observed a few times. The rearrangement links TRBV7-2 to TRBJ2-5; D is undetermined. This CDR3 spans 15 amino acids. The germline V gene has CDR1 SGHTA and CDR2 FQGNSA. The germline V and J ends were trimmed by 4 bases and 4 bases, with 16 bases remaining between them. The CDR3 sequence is CASSSTLWRPETQYF. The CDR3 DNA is TGTGCCAGCAGCTCCACTCTCTGGCGGCCAGAGACCCAGTACTTC.

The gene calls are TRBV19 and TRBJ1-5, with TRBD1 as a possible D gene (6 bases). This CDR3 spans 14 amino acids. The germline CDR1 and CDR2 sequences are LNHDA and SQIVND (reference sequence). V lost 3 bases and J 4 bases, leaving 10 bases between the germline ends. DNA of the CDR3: TGTGCCAGTAGTATTATAGGGGGGAATCAGCCCCAGCATTTT. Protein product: CASSIIGGNQPQHF.

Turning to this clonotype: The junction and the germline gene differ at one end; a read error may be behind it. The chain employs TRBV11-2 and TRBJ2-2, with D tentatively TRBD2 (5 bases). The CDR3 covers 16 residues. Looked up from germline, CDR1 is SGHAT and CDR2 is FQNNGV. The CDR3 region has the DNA TGTGCCGGCAGCTTAGTATCCTCCCCGGGGACCGGGGAGCTGTTTTTT. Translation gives CAGSLVSSPGTGELFF. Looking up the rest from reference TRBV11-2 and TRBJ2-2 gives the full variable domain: EAGVAQSPRYKIIEKRQSVAFWCNPISGHATLYWYQQILGQGPKLLIQFQNNGVVDDSQLPKDRFSAERLKGVDSTLKIQPAKLEDSAVYLCAGSLVSSPGTGELFFGEGSRLTVL.

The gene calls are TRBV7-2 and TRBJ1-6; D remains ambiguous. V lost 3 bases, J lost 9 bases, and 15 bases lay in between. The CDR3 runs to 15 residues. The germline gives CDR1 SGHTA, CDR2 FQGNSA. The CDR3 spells CASSFSVRGSSPLHF. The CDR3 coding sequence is TGTGCCAGCAGCTTTTCTGTCAGAGGAAGTTCACCCCTCCACTTT. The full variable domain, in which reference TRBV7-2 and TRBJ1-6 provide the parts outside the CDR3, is GAGVSQSPSNKVTEKGKDVELRCDPISGHTALYWYRQSLGQGLEFLIYFQGNSAPDKSGLPSDRFSAERTGGSVSTLTIQRTQQEDSAVYLCASSFSVRGSSPLHFGNGTRLTVT.

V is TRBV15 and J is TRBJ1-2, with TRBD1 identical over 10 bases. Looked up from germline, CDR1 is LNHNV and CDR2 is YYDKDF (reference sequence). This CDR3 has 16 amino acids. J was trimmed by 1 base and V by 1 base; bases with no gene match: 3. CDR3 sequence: CATSRAGTGVNYGYTF. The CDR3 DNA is TGTGCCACCAGCAGAGCCGGGACAGGGGTTAACTATGGCTACACCTTC.

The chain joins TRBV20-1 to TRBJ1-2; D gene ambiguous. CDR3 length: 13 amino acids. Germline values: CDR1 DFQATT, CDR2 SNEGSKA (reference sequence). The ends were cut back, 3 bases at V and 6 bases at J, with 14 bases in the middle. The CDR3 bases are TGCAGTGCTAGGGAGGGTCTAGGCCATGGCTACACCTTC. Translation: CSAREGLGHGYTF.

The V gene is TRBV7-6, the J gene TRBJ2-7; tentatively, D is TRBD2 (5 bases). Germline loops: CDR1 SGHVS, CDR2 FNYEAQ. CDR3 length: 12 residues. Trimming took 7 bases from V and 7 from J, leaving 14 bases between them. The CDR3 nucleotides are TGTGCCAGCACCACACCCCCGGGGGAGCAGTACTTC. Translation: CASTTPPGEQYF.

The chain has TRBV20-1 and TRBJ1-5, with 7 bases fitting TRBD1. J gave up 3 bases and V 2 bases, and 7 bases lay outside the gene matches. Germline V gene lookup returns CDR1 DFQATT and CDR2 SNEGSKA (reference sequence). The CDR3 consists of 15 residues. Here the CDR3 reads CSARRAGGVNQPQHF. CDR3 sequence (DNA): TGCAGTGCTAGAAGGGCAGGGGGTGTCAATCAGCCCCAGCATTTT.

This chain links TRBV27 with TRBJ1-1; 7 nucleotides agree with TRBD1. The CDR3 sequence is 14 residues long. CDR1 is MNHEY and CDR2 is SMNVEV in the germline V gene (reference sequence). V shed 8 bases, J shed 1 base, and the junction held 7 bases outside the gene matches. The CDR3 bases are TGTGCCAGCGCTCCGACAGGGCGGAACACTGAAGCTTTCTTT. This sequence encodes CASAPTGRNTEAFF.

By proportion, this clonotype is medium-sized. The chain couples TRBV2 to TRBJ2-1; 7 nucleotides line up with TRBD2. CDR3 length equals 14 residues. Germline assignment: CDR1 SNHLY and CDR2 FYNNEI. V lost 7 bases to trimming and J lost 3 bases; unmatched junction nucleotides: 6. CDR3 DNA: TGTGCCAGCAAGCCTATAGCGGGCTACAATGAGCAGTTCTTC. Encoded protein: CASKPIAGYNEQFF. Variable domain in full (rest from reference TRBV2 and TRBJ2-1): EPEVTQTPSHQVTQMGQEVILRCVPISNHLYFYWYRQILGQKVEFLVSFYNNEISEKSEIFDDQFSVERPDGSNFTLKIRSTKLEDSAMYFCASKPIAGYNEQFFGPGTRLTVL.

In DNA form, the CDR3 reads TGTGCCAGCAGCCTCAGACAGGGCGGTGAAGCTTTCTTT. Translating gives CASSLRQGGEAFF. The chain employs TRBV7-3 and TRBJ1-1, with 7 bases fitting TRBD1. The trim removed 5 bases at V and 7 bases at J, leaving 7 bases unmatched. The CDR3 covers 13 residues. Looked up from germline, CDR1 is SGHTA and CDR2 is FQGTGA.

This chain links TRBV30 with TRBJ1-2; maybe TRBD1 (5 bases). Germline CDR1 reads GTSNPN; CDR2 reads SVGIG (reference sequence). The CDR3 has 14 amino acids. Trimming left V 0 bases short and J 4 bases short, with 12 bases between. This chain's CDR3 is CAWSVAGVSYGYTF. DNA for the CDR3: TGTGCCTGGAGTGTAGCGGGGGTGAGCTATGGCTACACCTTC. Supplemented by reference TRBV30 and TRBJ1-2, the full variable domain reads SQTIHQWPATLVQPVGSPLSLECTVEGTSNPNLYWYRQAAGRGLQLLFYSVGIGQISSEVPQNLSASRPQDRQFILSSKKLLLSDSGFYLCAWSVAGVSYGYTFGSGTRLTVV.

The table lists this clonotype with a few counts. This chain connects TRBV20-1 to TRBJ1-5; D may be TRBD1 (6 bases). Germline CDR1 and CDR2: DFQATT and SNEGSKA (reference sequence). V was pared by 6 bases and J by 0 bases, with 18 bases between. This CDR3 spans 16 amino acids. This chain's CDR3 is CSAVRGAGDSNQPQHF. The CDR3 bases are TGCAGTGCCGTTCGGGGGGCGGGGGATAGCAATCAGCCCCAGCATTTT.

The chain's CDR3 is CASSEAKGFGTTRYFREETQYF. The CDR3 DNA reads TGTGCCAGCAGTGAAGCGAAGGGCTTCGGAACCACACGATACTTCAGGGAGGAGACCCAGTACTTC. The rearrangement uses TRBV6-1 and TRBJ2-5; D possibly matches TRBD1 or TRBD2 (5 bases each). This CDR3 region has 22 residues. Per the germline V gene, CDR1 is MNHNS and CDR2 is SASEGT. Trimming pared 0 bases from V and 5 bases from J, leaving 34 bases between.

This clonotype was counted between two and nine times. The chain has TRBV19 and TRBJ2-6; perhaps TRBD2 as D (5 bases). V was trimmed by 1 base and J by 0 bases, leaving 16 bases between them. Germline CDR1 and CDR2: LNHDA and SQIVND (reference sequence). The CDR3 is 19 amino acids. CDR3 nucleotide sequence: TGTGCCAGTAGTATAGGATGGGGAGAAATTAGCTCTGGGGCCAACGTCCTGACTTTC. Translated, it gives CASSIGWGEISSGANVLTF.

The CDR3 bases are TGTGCCAGCCTAACCTTTAGACTAGCGGGAGGACAGAACACCGGGGAGCTGTTTTTT. Amino acid sequence: CASLTFRLAGGQNTGELFF. This sequence joins TRBV6-1 and TRBJ2-2; 13 bases agree with TRBD2. Germline V gives CDR1 MNHNS, CDR2 SASEGT. CDR3 size: 19 residues. V dropped 8 bases and J dropped 1; count of bases not matched to a gene: 13.

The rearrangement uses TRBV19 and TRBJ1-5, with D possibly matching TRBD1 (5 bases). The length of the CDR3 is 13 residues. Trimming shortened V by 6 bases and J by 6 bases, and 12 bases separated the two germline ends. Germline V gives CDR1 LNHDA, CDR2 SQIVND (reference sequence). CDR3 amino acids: CASSSGFSQPQHF. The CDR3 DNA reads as TGTGCCAGTAGCTCAGGGTTCAGTCAGCCCCAGCATTTT.

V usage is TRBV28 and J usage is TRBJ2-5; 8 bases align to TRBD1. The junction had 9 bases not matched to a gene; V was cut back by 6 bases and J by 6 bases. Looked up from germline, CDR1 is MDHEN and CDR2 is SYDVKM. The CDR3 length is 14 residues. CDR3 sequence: CASSRGQGGKTQYF. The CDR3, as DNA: TGTGCCAGCAGCCGAGGACAGGGTGGGAAGACCCAGTACTTC.

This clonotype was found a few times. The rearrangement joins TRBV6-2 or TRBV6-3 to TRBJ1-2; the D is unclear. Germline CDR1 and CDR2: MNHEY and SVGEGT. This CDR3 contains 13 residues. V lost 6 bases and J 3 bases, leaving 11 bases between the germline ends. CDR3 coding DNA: TGTGCCAGCAGCCTTAGGGCATACTATGGCTACACCTTC. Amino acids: CASSLRAYYGYTF.